This TCR beta chain came from a study of blood T cells in healthy people across ages. Then a second PCR, running about 7 to 11 cycles, was carried out with a sample-barcoded 5' primer and a J-beta primer mix. TCRdb processed the 5' RACE reads anew with MiXCR; each CDR3 protein has one entry. The sample comprises 950,000 to 1,200,000 distinct CDR3 sequences, more than 30% of which are singletons, and 10% to 15% rests with the top ten. Germline V gene data show CDR1 as MDHEN and CDR2 as SYDVKM. The CDR3 covers 13 residues. Trimming took 5 bases from V and 7 from J; bases not matched to a gene: 5. Sequencing was performed on blood. This sequence joins TRBV28 and TRBJ1-2; TRBD1 matches 9 bases. The receptor comes from a man between 18 and 35 years old in good health. CDR3 DNA: TGTGCCAGCAGTGTCACAGGGGGCCCTGGCTACACCTTC. This codes for CASSVTGGPGYTF.